These 28 T cell receptor beta chains were all obtained from the same sample, sequenced in a study of cytomegalovirus exposure and HLA in healthy donors. PCR used 60 Vbeta primers and 13 Jbeta primers. Only in-frame clones appear in the TCRdb table, and some are missing; sequencing was by immunoSEQ multiplex PCR. The sample includes roughly 200,000 clones, 8.5% to 10% of them seen just once. Material for sequencing was PBMCs. The receptor set was obtained from a woman under 40 in good health and CMV-seropositive.

The chain couples TRBV1 to TRBJ2-7; the table's D call TRBD2 went unverified against the DNA. TRBV1 is described as a pseudogene. CDR3 length equals 17 residues. CDR3 amino acids: CTSSQELGGSDSYEQYF. Here the CDR3 DNA reads TGCACCAGCAGCCAAGAATTGGGGGGGAGCGACTCCTACGAGCAGTACTTC.

This clone has just a few counts. The chain employs TRBV19 and TRBJ2-2; 8 bases are shared with TRBD1. The germline gives CDR1 LNHDA, CDR2 SQIVND (reference sequence). This CDR3 region has 14 residues. Germline trimming cut 6 bases from V and 5 bases from J; bases unmatched to any gene: 5. CDR3 residues: CASRDRGSTGELFF. The CDR3 DNA follows: TGTGCCAGTAGAGACAGGGGTAGTACCGGGGAGCTGTTTTTT.

This clone was seen a handful of times. V is TRBV5-4 and J is TRBJ2-5, with unresolved D. The length of the CDR3 is 11 residues. V was shortened by 3 bases and J by 5 bases, with 5 bases between the two germline ends. Per the germline V gene, CDR1 is SGHNT and CDR2 is YYREEE (reference sequence). The CDR3 reads CASSSLETQYF. CDR3 in DNA: TGTGCCAGCAGCTCCCTGGAGACCCAGTACTTC. The full variable domain, rest sourced from reference TRBV5-4 and TRBJ2-5, is ETGVTQSPTHLIKTRGQQVTLRCSSQSGHNTVSWYQQALGQGPQFIFQYYREEENGRGNFPPRFSGLQFPNYSSELNVNALELDDSALYLCASSSLETQYFGPGTRLLVL.

This clone was detected only a few times. The chain uses TRBV6-1 and TRBJ1-5; D is perhaps TRBD1 (5 bases). Germline assignment: CDR1 MNHNS and CDR2 SASEGT. The CDR3 runs 15 residues. Trimming removed 0 bases at V and 9 bases at J, with 15 bases between. The CDR3 DNA reads as TGTGCCAGCAGTGAAGCGGGGAGGGGCTCGTGGCCCCAGCATTTT. It yields the protein CASSEAGRGSWPQHF.

The gene calls are TRBV6-6 and TRBJ1-2, with 10 nucleotides matching TRBD1. V lost 6 bases, J lost 6 bases, and 7 bases stayed unmatched. Germline CDR1 is MNHNY and CDR2 is SVGAGI (reference sequence). This CDR3 contains 14 residues. Here the CDR3 DNA reads TGTGCCAGCAGACCGACAGGGGGCAATAATGGCTACACCTTC. Translating it yields CASRPTGGNNGYTF.

This clone was observed a few times. The chain carries TRBV9 and TRBJ2-3, with TRBD2 matching 8 bases. Germline V gives CDR1 SGDLS, CDR2 YYNGEE. The trim removed 0 bases at V and 8 bases at J, leaving 8 bases unmatched. The CDR3 runs to 15 residues. CDR3 nucleotide sequence: TGTGCCAGCAGCGTAGCGGGTAGCGGGACTGGTACGCAGTATTTT. Protein: CASSVAGSGTGTQYF.

This clone appeared a single time. The chain employs TRBV5-1 and TRBJ1-3; D is ambiguous. The CDR3 is 15 residues long. Per germline, CDR1 SGHRS and CDR2 YFSETQ. The V and J ends lost 4 bases and 2 bases respectively, with 13 bases between them. The CDR3 is CASSPGSGAGNTIYF. The CDR3 DNA follows: TGCGCCAGCAGCCCTGGGAGCGGGGCTGGAAACACCATATATTTT.

The rearrangement uses TRBV7-2 and TRBJ1-1, with D hard to call. The CDR3 loop spans 13 amino acids. Germline-derived CDR1 and CDR2 are SGHTA and FQGNSA. The CDR3: CGCREGWATEAFF. CDR3 DNA: TGTGGATGTCGGGAGGGCTGGGCCACTGAAGCTTTCTTT.

This clone was seen just once. This chain uses TRBV14 with TRBJ2-7; TRBD1 might be the D (5 bases). Germline loops: CDR1 SGHDN, CDR2 FVKESK. Trimming took off 1 base at V and 3 bases at J, with 13 bases between the two ends. CDR3 length: 15 residues. CDR3 bases: TGTGCCAGCAGCCAAGGTTACGGGCAGGGCTACGAGCAGTACTTC. It is translated as CASSQGYGQGYEQYF. The whole variable domain, filled in from reference TRBV14 and TRBJ2-7, reads EAGVTQFPSHSVIEKGQTVTLRCDPISGHDNLYWYRRVMGKEIKFLLHFVKESKQDESGMPNNRFLAERTGGTYSTLKVQPAELEDSGVYFCASSQGYGQGYEQYFGPGTRLTVT.

V usage is TRBV19 and J usage is TRBJ1-2; a possible D gene is TRBD1 (6 bases). V lost 5 bases to trimming and J lost 6 bases, with 16 bases between them. Looked up from germline, CDR1 is LNHDA and CDR2 is SQIVND (reference sequence). CDR3 length: 14 residues. For the CDR3, the DNA is TGTGCCAGTAGTCCATTTACAGGGACGAATGGCTACACCTTC. Amino acid sequence: CASSPFTGTNGYTF.

The V call is TRBV19, the J call TRBJ1-2, with a weak D call TRBD1 (6 bases). The CDR3 runs to 17 residues. V was shortened by 8 bases and J by 4 bases, with 26 bases between the two germline ends. Looked up from germline, CDR1 is LNHDA and CDR2 is SQIVND (reference sequence). CDR3 bases: TGTGCCAGTGTTAATCCCTTCACAGGGAGAGGGCTCTATGGCTACACCTTC. As protein: CASVNPFTGRGLYGYTF.

This chain links TRBV30 with TRBJ2-5; possible D gene TRBD1, 5 bases. Trimming took off 4 bases at V and 5 bases at J, with 8 bases between the two ends. Germline V lookup: CDR1 GTSNPN, CDR2 SVGIG (reference sequence). There are 11 residues in the CDR3. For the CDR3, the DNA is TGTGCCTGGACAGGGCAGGAGACCCAGTACTTC. Protein product: CAWTGQETQYF.

This clone has just a few counts. The rearrangement links TRBV7-3 to TRBJ2-2; 7 bases map to TRBD2. CDR1 SGHTA and CDR2 FQGTGA come from the germline V gene. J gave up 4 bases and V 4 bases, and 6 bases lay outside the gene matches. There are 15 residues in the CDR3. The CDR3 spells CASSSRESVTGELFF. In DNA form, the CDR3 reads TGTGCCAGCAGCTCGCGGGAGTCGGTCACCGGGGAGCTGTTTTTT.

This chain connects TRBV28 to TRBJ1-1; D gene unclear. V gave up 2 bases and J gave up 4 bases, with 8 bases separating them. The germline V gene has CDR1 MDHEN and CDR2 SYDVKM. CDR3 length equals 13 residues. The CDR3 nucleotides are TGTGCCAGCAGTTTAGGCGGGCCCACTGAAGCTTTCTTT. It is translated as CASSLGGPTEAFF.

CDR3 nucleotide sequence: TGTGCCAGCAGCTTAGAACTAGCGGCCTCTGTGGTCGAGCAGTACTTC. This codes for CASSLELAASVVEQYF. V and J are TRBV11-2 and TRBJ2-7; TRBD2 matches 8 bases. The germline CDR1 and CDR2 sequences are SGHAT and FQNNGV. Germline trimming cut 0 bases from V and 6 bases from J; bases unmatched to any gene: 10. This CDR3 is 16 amino acids long.

This rearrangement joins TRBV6-5 to TRBJ2-7; TRBD1 might be the D (6 bases). In germline, CDR1 is MNHEY, CDR2 SVGAGI. The CDR3 is 15 residues long. V gave up 6 bases and J gave up 2 bases, with 17 bases separating them. CDR3 sequence: CASSPRPDRTYEQYF. The DNA for the CDR3 is TGTGCCAGCAGCCCTAGGCCCGACAGGACCTACGAGCAGTACTTC.

This clone has more than one count but fewer than ten. V gene TRBV10-1 combines with J gene TRBJ2-1; the match to TRBD2 covers 7 bases. Per the germline V gene, CDR1 is WNHNN and CDR2 is SYGVQD (reference sequence). Trimming took 5 bases from V and 6 from J; bases not matched to a gene: 7. The length of the CDR3 is 14 residues. DNA for the CDR3: TGCGCCAGCAGTAGGGAGGGCCGTCCCAATGAGCAGTTCTTC. It specifies CASSREGRPNEQFF.

This clone was picked up a small number of times. Here the CDR3 DNA reads TGTGCCAGCAGCCAAGATCGAGAGAGAAGGAACACTGAAGCTTTCTTT. This codes for CASSQDRERRNTEAFF. This rearrangement joins TRBV4-2 to TRBJ1-1, with D unclear. The germline gives CDR1 LGHNA, CDR2 YNFKEQ. V lost 0 bases, J lost 1 base, and 12 bases lay in between. The CDR3 totals 16 residues.

This chain connects TRBV27 to TRBJ1-5, with TRBD1 identical over 9 bases. CDR3 size: 20 residues. CDR1 MNHEY and CDR2 SMNVEV come from the germline V gene (reference sequence). After removal of 4 bases from V and 1 base from J, the junction contained 17 bases not matched to a gene. The CDR3 protein is CASSSGWTGASRDSNQPQHF. In DNA form, the CDR3 reads TGTGCCAGCAGTTCAGGATGGACAGGGGCCTCTCGGGACAGCAATCAGCCCCAGCATTTT.

This clone has a handful of counts. This rearrangement joins TRBV6-1 to TRBJ1-1, with TRBD1 matching 8 bases. Germline V gives CDR1 MNHNS, CDR2 SASEGT. This CDR3 region has 14 residues. The V gene end was trimmed by 5 bases and the J gene end by 0 bases; junction bases not matched to a gene: 2. The CDR3 here is CASSPGQVNTEAFF. Written as DNA, the CDR3 is TGTGCCAGCAGTCCGGGACAGGTGAACACTGAAGCTTTCTTT.

The V gene is TRBV7-9, the J gene TRBJ2-7, with D possibly TRBD1 on 6 matching bases. Germline V gene sequence: CDR1 SEHNR, CDR2 FQNEAQ (reference sequence). The V end lost 5 bases, the J end lost 0 bases, and 14 bases lay between the germline ends. This CDR3 contains 15 residues. CDR3: CASSADRLLSYEQYF. CDR3 nucleotide sequence: TGTGCCAGCAGCGCAGACAGGTTACTCTCCTACGAGCAGTACTTC.

The gene calls are TRBV7-9 and TRBJ2-3, with a tentative D call TRBD2 (6 bases). Deletions cut 0 bases from V and 1 base from J, with 11 bases between. The CDR3 spans 16 residues. CDR1 and CDR2 (germline): SEHNR, FQNEAQ (reference sequence). CDR3 nucleotides: TGTGCCAGCAGCTTAGCGTTGGGGGAGGGCACAGATACGCAGTATTTT. It codes for CASSLALGEGTDTQYF.

The V call is TRBV2, the J call TRBJ2-7; 12 bases align to TRBD2. Trimming removed 4 bases from V and 1 base from J; junction bases left unmatched: 2. Germline V gene sequence: CDR1 SNHLY, CDR2 FYNNEI. The CDR3 is 15 amino acids. The CDR3 DNA is TGTGCCAGCAGTGGGGGACTAGCGGGTTCCTACGAGCAGTACTTC. Amino acids: CASSGGLAGSYEQYF.

The V gene is TRBV11-3, the J gene TRBJ1-6; tentative D call: TRBD1 (6 bases). Germline-derived CDR1 and CDR2 are SGHNT and YENEEA. CDR3 length equals 15 residues. V lost 0 bases to trimming and J lost 5 bases, with 8 bases between them. The CDR3 loop reads CASSLDTGHNSPLHF. As DNA, the CDR3 is TGTGCCAGCAGCTTAGACACAGGGCATAATTCACCCCTCCACTTT. Based on the CDR3 plus reference TRBV11-3 and TRBJ1-6, the full variable domain is EAGVVQSPRYKIIEKKQPVAFWCNPISGHNTLYWYLQNLGQGPELLIRYENEEAVDDSQLPKDRFSAERLKGVDSTLKIQPAELGDSAVYLCASSLDTGHNSPLHFGNGTRLTVT.

This chain links TRBV6-5 with TRBJ1-2; D gene ambiguous. Trimming pared 0 bases from V and 4 bases from J, leaving 12 bases between. This CDR3 comprises 15 residues. Germline V gene lookup returns CDR1 MNHEY and CDR2 SVGAGI. The CDR3 region is CASSYSSGKPYGYTF. CDR3 in DNA: TGTGCCAGCAGTTACTCGAGCGGAAAGCCCTATGGCTACACCTTC.

This clone was observed a handful of times. The V and J genes are TRBV5-1 and TRBJ1-1; a weak D match, TRBD1 (5 bases). The CDR3 length is 18 residues. Germline CDR1 SGHRS, CDR2 YFSETQ. The germline V and J ends were trimmed by 4 bases and 0 bases, with 22 bases remaining between them. The CDR3 coding sequence is TGCGCCAGCAGCCCTGGGGGGTTAGGCATTTTCGTGAACACTGAAGCTTTCTTT. Translating gives CASSPGGLGIFVNTEAFF.

This clone appeared a few times. This chain joins TRBV19 and TRBJ1-1; no reliable D call. The CDR3 length is 12 residues. Germline V lookup: CDR1 LNHDA, CDR2 SQIVND (reference sequence). V shed 6 bases and J shed 2 bases, with 7 bases lying between them. In DNA, the CDR3 is TGTGCCAGTAGGGCAGGAAACACTGAAGCTTTCTTT. Its protein is CASRAGNTEAFF.

This chain links TRBV9 with TRBJ1-2; D perhaps matches TRBD1 (5 bases). Trimming shortened V by 4 bases and J by 4 bases, and 14 bases separated the two germline ends. The CDR3 runs 14 residues. The germline V gene encodes CDR1 SGDLS and CDR2 YYNGEE. CDR3 sequence: CASSPTTAIYGYTF. CDR3 DNA: TGTGCCAGCAGCCCGACGACAGCTATCTATGGCTACACCTTC.